Each of the 32 T cell receptor beta chains below was sequenced from the same sample in a study of T cells in Graves' hyperthyroidism and ophthalmopathy (dated by TCRdb to the late 2010s). Library preparation used multiplex PCR. Sequencing instrument: Illumina HiSeq 2000. TCR beta CDR3 regions were amplified from RNA transcripts. The first round of RT-PCR for the TCR CDR3 was performed with the HTBI primer set and the Qiagen OneStep RT-PCR kit. TCRdb ran its own pipeline on the public reads, namely fastp trimming at Q25 and MiXCR clone calling, and kept in-frame beta chains. Under each unique CDR3 protein, matching rows form one entry showing the most common genes and DNA. The sample records about 130,000 distinct CDR3 sequences, less than 25% of which are singletons. The top ten constitute over 60% of the sample. Sequenced input: blood. The origin of the receptors is a woman in her 50s with Graves' hyperthyroidism that later progressed to Graves' ophthalmopathy.

About this clonotype: A much larger clonotype is one base distant, so this may be a read error. The chain employs TRBV28 and TRBJ1-1; no clear D gene. The germline CDR1 and CDR2 sequences are MDHEN and SYDVKM. V gave up 5 bases and J gave up 11 bases, with 21 bases separating them. The length of the CDR3 is 14 residues. The CDR3 reads CASSRTGLSRGAFF. The DNA of the CDR3 is TGTGCCAGCAGTAGGACCGGATTGTCACGCGGGGCTTTCTTT.

Many counts were recorded for this clonotype. V and J are TRBV5-1 and TRBJ2-6; D is perhaps TRBD2 (5 bases). With 5 bases removed from V and 2 bases from J, the gap between germline ends came to 17 bases. Per germline, CDR1 SGHRS and CDR2 YFSETQ. This CDR3 region has 17 residues. This CDR3 reads CASREGVGPAGANVLTF. The CDR3 DNA reads TGCGCCAGCAGAGAGGGAGTTGGACCGGCTGGGGCCAACGTCCTGACTTTC.

V is TRBV6-5 and J is TRBJ2-3, with no clear D. The germline CDR1 and CDR2 sequences are MNHEY and SVGAGI. V lost 4 bases, J lost 4 bases, and 12 bases lay in between. The CDR3 extends over 14 amino acids. The chain's CDR3 is CASSFSQYADTQYF. CDR3 nucleotides: TGTGCCAGCAGTTTCTCACAATACGCAGATACGCAGTATTTT.

This chain uses TRBV6-5 with TRBJ1-6, with D perhaps TRBD1 (5 bases). CDR3 length: 16 residues. V lost 0 bases and J lost 5, with 11 bases in between. Germline V gene lookup returns CDR1 MNHEY and CDR2 SVGAGI. CDR3 in amino acids: CASSYSRDSNNSPLHF. The CDR3 DNA reads TGTGCCAGCAGTTACTCGCGCGACAGTAATAATTCACCCCTCCACTTT.

The CDR3 region has the DNA TGTGCCAGCAGTTACTCGGGTCCCCCCTACGAGCAGTACTTC. Translating gives CASSYSGPPYEQYF. This chain uses TRBV6-5 with TRBJ2-7; D ambiguous. CDR3 length: 14 amino acids. Germline assignment: CDR1 MNHEY and CDR2 SVGAGI. The V gene lost 0 bases and the J gene lost 2 bases, with 8 bases spanning the gap.

This clonotype came up many times. The chain combines TRBV11-2 with TRBJ2-3; D is unclear. CDR1 is SGHAT, CDR2 FQNNGV, per germline. With 2 bases removed from V and 4 bases from J, the gap between germline ends came to 10 bases. This CDR3 region has 14 residues. The chain's CDR3 is CASSLSSPSDTQYF. The CDR3 bases are TGTGCCAGCAGCTTATCCAGCCCATCAGATACGCAGTATTTT.

The CDR3 protein is CASSLVLSGGYNEQFF. The CDR3, as DNA: TGTGCCAGCAGCTTAGTCCTTAGCGGGGGATACAATGAGCAGTTCTTC. The chain couples TRBV11-2 to TRBJ2-1, with 9 nucleotides matching TRBD2. The germline V gene encodes CDR1 SGHAT and CDR2 FQNNGV. The V gene end was trimmed by 1 base and the J gene end by 4 bases; junction bases not matched to a gene: 5. The CDR3 is made up of 16 amino acids.

The chain employs TRBV27 and TRBJ1-6; a possible D gene is TRBD1 (6 bases). The CDR3 contains 13 residues. CDR1 and CDR2 from the germline V gene are MNHEY and SMNVEV (reference sequence). Trimming cost V 5 bases and J 13 bases, with 15 bases left between them. CDR3 DNA: TGTGCCAGCAGTCCTCAACAGGGTTCCCCCCTCCACTTT. It encodes CASSPQQGSPLHF.

The chain uses TRBV27 and TRBJ1-2, with D possibly matching TRBD1 (5 bases). V was pared by 2 bases and J by 4 bases, with 11 bases between. Germline CDR1 reads MNHEY; CDR2 reads SMNVEV (reference sequence). This CDR3 spans 14 amino acids. The CDR3 sequence: CASSLAATVYGYTF. The CDR3 nucleotides are TGTGCCAGCAGTTTAGCGGCGACAGTCTATGGCTACACCTTC.

This clonotype was seen a few times. The chain carries TRBV29-1 and TRBJ2-1; D remains ambiguous. Trimming cost V 6 bases and J 4 bases, with 7 bases left between them. The CDR3 loop spans 11 amino acids. The germline CDR1 and CDR2 sequences are SQVTM and ANQGSEA. The CDR3 region is CSVEMYNEQFF. The CDR3 nucleotides are TGCAGCGTGGAAATGTACAATGAGCAGTTCTTC.

This clonotype was counted ten times or more. This chain uses TRBV2 with TRBJ1-4, with 7 nucleotides matching TRBD1. Per germline, CDR1 SNHLY and CDR2 FYNNEI. Losses at the gene ends were 6 bases for V and 5 bases for J; bases not matched to a gene: 6. The CDR3 sequence is 14 residues long. CDR3 amino acids: CASRTTGPNEKLFF. The DNA for the CDR3 is TGTGCCAGCAGGACGACAGGGCCAAATGAAAAACTGTTTTTT.

This clonotype was detected a few times. The J gene is TRBJ1-5, the V gene TRBV6-5; the D gene is possibly TRBD1 (6 bases). Germline CDR1 is MNHEY and CDR2 is SVGAGI. V lost 1 base, J lost 4 bases, and 11 bases lay in between. This CDR3 has 15 amino acids. CDR3 in amino acids: CASSYLGTPNQPQHF. The CDR3 nucleotides read TGTGCCAGCAGTTACTTAGGGACACCTAATCAGCCCCAGCATTTT.

The chain carries TRBV5-4 and TRBJ2-1; no reliable D call. V was pared by 0 bases and J by 3 bases, with 10 bases between. The CDR3 spans 15 residues. Germline V CDR1 and CDR2: SGHNT, YYREEE (reference sequence). CDR3 sequence: CASSLGRVDYNEQFF. The CDR3 region has the DNA TGTGCCAGCAGCTTGGGTAGGGTTGACTACAATGAGCAGTTCTTC.

The chain links TRBV12-3 or TRBV12-4 to TRBJ1-1; D not certain. This CDR3 contains 14 residues. Trimming shortened V by 3 bases and J by 1 base, and 9 bases separated the two germline ends. CDR3 region: CASSFGLRNTEAFF. CDR3 in DNA: TGTGCCAGCAGTTTCGGCTTACGGAACACTGAAGCTTTCTTT.

This sequence joins TRBV11-2 and TRBJ1-2; perhaps TRBD1 as D (5 bases). The CDR3 totals 13 residues. V was pared by 4 bases and J by 8 bases, with 14 bases between. Germline CDR1 reads SGHAT; CDR2 reads FQNNGV. CDR3: CASSSLRVRGYTF. The CDR3 DNA reads TGTGCCAGCAGCTCTCTCAGGGTTCGCGGCTACACCTTC.

This clonotype was recorded at least ten times. The V and J genes are TRBV10-3 and TRBJ2-7; 9 bases map to TRBD2. The CDR3 totals 15 residues. The germline gives CDR1 ENHRY, CDR2 SYGVKD. V lost 5 bases, J lost 2 bases, and 7 bases stayed unmatched. This CDR3 reads CAISRLAGLTYEQYF. In DNA, the CDR3 is TGTGCCATCAGTCGGCTAGCGGGGCTTACCTACGAGCAGTACTTC.

This clonotype was detected many times. The rearrangement links TRBV18 to TRBJ2-1; 7 bases line up with TRBD1. From germline, CDR1 is KGHSH and CDR2 LQKENI. After removal of 5 bases from V and 2 bases from J, the junction contained 3 bases not matched to a gene. The CDR3 consists of 14 residues. In DNA form, the CDR3 reads TGTGCCAGCTCAAGGGACAGTACCTACAATGAGCAGTTCTTC. Amino acids: CASSRDSTYNEQFF.

The chain uses TRBV2 and TRBJ1-1; 8 bases are shared with TRBD1. The J segment lost 1 base and the V segment lost 6 bases, leaving 4 bases of the junction unmatched. There are 14 residues in the CDR3. The germline gives CDR1 SNHLY, CDR2 FYNNEI. CDR3 in amino acids: CASRGDRPNTEAFF. In DNA form, the CDR3 reads TGTGCCAGCAGGGGGGACAGGCCGAACACTGAAGCTTTCTTT.

This clonotype was seen many times. V usage is TRBV28 and J usage is TRBJ2-7, with 8 nucleotides matching TRBD2. The ends lost 6 bases at V and 2 bases at J; junction bases unmatched: 9. Looked up from germline, CDR1 is MDHEN and CDR2 is SYDVKM. The CDR3 totals 15 residues. CDR3 nucleotide sequence: TGTGCCAGCAGGACCACTAGCGGAGCAACCTACGAGCAGTACTTC. Protein sequence: CASRTTSGATYEQYF.

V and J are TRBV5-8 and TRBJ2-1, with 16 bases matching TRBD2. The germline V gene has CDR1 SGHTS and CDR2 YDEGEE. J gave up 0 bases and V 5 bases, and 8 bases lay outside the gene matches. The CDR3 consists of 19 residues. CDR3 protein: CASRALGLAGGASYNEQFF. DNA for the CDR3: TGTGCCAGCAGAGCTTTGGGACTAGCGGGGGGGGCCTCCTACAATGAGCAGTTCTTC.

Comments on this clonotype: A much larger clone sits a single nucleotide away, making a read error possible. The genes are TRBV2 and TRBJ1-3; TRBD1 matches 8 bases. The CDR3 contains 13 residues. J gave up 6 bases and V 4 bases, and 2 bases lay outside the gene matches. Germline CDR1 is SNHLY and CDR2 is FYNNEI. CDR3 nucleotides: TGTGCCAGCAGTGGACAGGGGATAAACACCATATATTTT. Protein sequence: CASSGQGINTIYF.

This clonotype was found a few times. The chain joins TRBV4-1 to TRBJ2-3; D is undetermined. Germline CDR1 and CDR2: MGHRA and YSYEKL. CDR3 length: 15 amino acids. V lost 3 bases to trimming and J lost 4 bases, with 14 bases between them. The CDR3 DNA reads TGCGCCAGCAGCCACGGTCTCGGTGGGGCAGATACGCAGTATTTT. Its translation is CASSHGLGGADTQYF.

This chain uses TRBV6-1 with TRBJ1-5; 8 bases fit TRBD1. Germline V gene lookup returns CDR1 MNHNS and CDR2 SASEGT. J gave up 5 bases and V 2 bases, and 8 bases lay outside the gene matches. CDR3 length: 16 residues. The CDR3 DNA is TGTGCCAGCAGTGAATGGTCTGGACAGGGCTATCAGCCCCAGCATTTT. It is translated as CASSEWSGQGYQPQHF.

The chain has TRBV2 and TRBJ1-3; TRBD1 might be the D (6 bases). The V end was cut by 2 bases, the J end by 2 bases, with 10 bases between. The CDR3 is 15 residues long. CDR1 and CDR2 from the germline V gene are SNHLY and FYNNEI. The CDR3 protein is CASSERTEAGNTIYF. The CDR3 nucleotides read TGTGCCAGCAGTGAAAGGACAGAAGCTGGAAACACCATATATTTT.

V gene TRBV2 combines with J gene TRBJ2-5, with TRBD1 matching over 9 bases. The CDR3 covers 15 residues. Germline values: CDR1 SNHLY, CDR2 FYNNEI. V shed 6 bases, J shed 7 bases, and the junction held 12 bases outside the gene matches. The CDR3 sequence: CASRSGTGLTGTQYF. As DNA, the CDR3 is TGTGCCAGCAGATCCGGGACAGGGTTGACGGGGACCCAGTACTTC.

This clonotype has at least ten counts. The genes are TRBV6-1 and TRBJ1-1; D might be TRBD1 (5 bases). The CDR3 totals 13 residues. The ends were cut back, 3 bases at V and 6 bases at J, with 11 bases in the middle. The V gene's germline CDR1 is MNHNS and CDR2 SASEGT. CDR3 coding DNA: TGTGCCAGCAGTGATCGGCAGGGAGCTGAAGCTTTCTTT. It codes for CASSDRQGAEAFF.

This clonotype was seen at least ten times. The V and J genes are TRBV2 and TRBJ2-7; tentative D call: TRBD1 (5 bases). With 8 bases removed from V and 5 bases from J, the gap between germline ends came to 10 bases. Per germline, CDR1 SNHLY and CDR2 FYNNEI. The CDR3 covers 11 residues. Here the CDR3 reads CASSDIHEQYF. The CDR3 DNA reads as TGTGCCAGCTCGGACATCCACGAGCAGTACTTC.

This clonotype was counted many times. V gene TRBV3-1 combines with J gene TRBJ2-1; 8 bases fit TRBD1. This CDR3 has 17 amino acids. Losses at the gene ends were 3 bases for V and 9 bases for J; bases not matched to a gene: 16. Germline CDR1 is LGHDT and CDR2 is YNNKEL (reference sequence). The CDR3 loop reads CASSQRSVGTGSGEQFF. Written as DNA, the CDR3 is TGTGCCAGCAGCCAGCGTTCTGTCGGGACAGGTTCGGGTGAGCAGTTCTTC.

This chain uses TRBV27 with TRBJ2-1; a weak D match, TRBD2 (5 bases). The CDR3 runs 14 residues. Germline CDR1 MNHEY, CDR2 SMNVEV (reference sequence). The V end lost 3 bases, the J end lost 6 bases, and 12 bases lay between the germline ends. The CDR3 DNA is TGTGCCAGCAGTTTGAGGGCAGGACCCAATGAGCAGTTCTTC. Protein sequence: CASSLRAGPNEQFF.

The chain links TRBV6-2 or TRBV6-3 to TRBJ1-6, with D perhaps TRBD1 (5 bases). The CDR3 length is 14 residues. CDR1 and CDR2 from the germline V gene are MNHEY and SVGEGT. Trimming took off 8 bases at V and 9 bases at J, with 17 bases between the two ends. This chain's CDR3 is CASHPGTVGSPLHF. The CDR3 DNA is TGTGCCAGCCACCCCGGGACGGTGGGTTCACCCCTCCACTTT.

This rearrangement joins TRBV4-1 to TRBJ1-1; no clear D. The germline V gene encodes CDR1 MGHRA and CDR2 YSYEKL. The germline V and J ends were trimmed by 3 bases and 0 bases, with 5 bases remaining between them. This CDR3 spans 13 amino acids. The CDR3 here is CASSHPLNTEAFF. The CDR3 DNA follows: TGCGCCAGCAGCCACCCTTTGAACACTGAAGCTTTCTTT.

This clonotype appeared many times. The chain uses TRBV18 and TRBJ1-4; possibly TRBD1 for D (5 bases). The CDR3 totals 13 residues. Germline V CDR1 and CDR2: KGHSH, LQKENI. Trimming pared 7 bases from V and 8 bases from J, leaving 14 bases between. CDR3 nucleotide sequence: TGTGCCAGCTGCGACAGCGAAACAGAAAAACTGTTTTTT. This encodes CASCDSETEKLFF.